Presented here are 27 T cell receptor beta chains from one specimen sequenced in a study of vaccination effects on CD4 cells after COVID-19 (dated 2022 in TCRdb). For these TCRs, the target antigens are not known. The protocol used for the library was the immunoSEQ multiplex PCR assay. TCRdb obtained this table from immuneACCESS and retained in-frame rearrangements with V and J assigned. These tables miss some clones; where compared with another copy, unresolved V genes account for less than half of the shortfall, and the remainder is unexplained. Present in this sample are 72,000 or so clones, around 70% of which were seen just once. Together, the top ten hold 2% to 2.5% of the sample. After less than eleven days of culture, CD4+ T cells were isolated with the EasySep CD4+ T cell isolation kit. Two doses of either the BNT162b2 or the mRNA-1273 mRNA SARS-CoV-2 vaccine were administered to participants.

Here the sequenced sample was CD4+ T cells from PBMCs cultured without peptide, taken after COVID-19 vaccination. The origin of the receptors is a human donor who received a COVID-19 vaccine.

The chain joins TRBV7-2 to TRBJ1-5; no clear D. V shed 3 bases and J shed 4 bases, with 13 bases lying between them. The CDR3 loop spans 15 amino acids. Germline assignment: CDR1 SGHTA and CDR2 FQGNSA. In DNA form, the CDR3 reads TGTGCCAGCAGCTTGGCGGAGGTTCGTAATCAGCCCCAGCATTTT. Translated, it gives CASSLAEVRNQPQHF.

This chain uses TRBV30 with TRBJ1-2, with 7 nucleotides matching TRBD1. Germline loops: CDR1 GTSNPN, CDR2 SVGIG (reference sequence). The CDR3 sequence is 14 residues long. CDR3 nucleotides: TGTGCATGGGATAGGGGGCTCGAACGTTATGGCTACACCTTC. As protein: CAWDRGLERYGYTF.

This rearrangement joins TRBV6-5 to TRBJ2-7; a weak D match, TRBD1 (6 bases). This CDR3 comprises 11 residues. From germline, CDR1 is MNHEY and CDR2 SVGAGI. Trimming cost V 6 bases and J 5 bases, with 8 bases left between them. DNA of the CDR3: TGTGCCAGCAGAACAGGGAACGAGCAGTACGTC. Translation: CASRTGNEQYV.

The chain carries TRBV5-1 and TRBJ2-2, with a possible D match to TRBD2 (6 bases). CDR3 size: 14 residues. The ends were cut back, 3 bases at V and 0 bases at J, with 6 bases in the middle. CDR1 and CDR2 from the germline V gene are SGHRS and YFSETQ. This CDR3 reads CASSWGANTGELFF. The DNA of the CDR3 is TGCGCCAGCAGCTGGGGGGCGAACACCGGGGAGCTGTTTTTT. Using reference TRBV5-1 and TRBJ2-2 for the parts outside the CDR3, the full variable domain is KAGVTQTPRYLIKTRGQQVTLSCSPISGHRSVSWYQQTPGQGLQFLFEYFSETQRNKGNFPGRFSGRQFSNSRSEMNVSTLELGDSALYLCASSWGANTGELFFGEGSRLTVL.

This clone was seen more than once but under ten times. The CDR3 reads CASKGGLTNEKLFF. Written as DNA, the CDR3 is TGTGCCAGCAAGGGAGGGTTAACTAATGAAAAACTGTTTTTT. The chain uses TRBV2 and TRBJ1-4; D remains ambiguous. Germline V lookup: CDR1 SNHLY, CDR2 FYNNEI. The CDR3 loop spans 14 amino acids. Trimming removed 7 bases from V and 1 base from J, with 10 bases in between.

This chain links TRBV6-6 with TRBJ1-5; D call uncertain. Germline CDR1 is MNHNY and CDR2 is SVGAGI (reference sequence). CDR3 length equals 14 residues. V was clipped by 7 bases and J by 0 bases, with 10 bases between them. The CDR3 here is CASTRHHSNQPQHF. The CDR3 region has the DNA TGTGCCAGCACGAGGCATCATAGCAATCAGCCCCAGCATTTT.

CDR3 loop: CASSPRGRGGANYGYTF. CDR3 coding DNA: TGTGCCAGCAGCCCGCGGGGGAGGGGAGGGGCTAACTATGGCTACACCTTC. V usage is TRBV7-8 and J usage is TRBJ1-2; D might be TRBD1 (5 bases). The V gene's germline CDR1 is SGHVS and CDR2 FQNEAQ. The CDR3 runs 17 residues. V shed 5 bases and J shed 0 bases, with 19 bases lying between them.

The rearrangement uses TRBV27 and TRBJ1-6, with TRBD1 identical over 9 bases. The germline V gene encodes CDR1 MNHEY and CDR2 SMNVEV (reference sequence). V lost 7 bases, J lost 9 bases, and 4 bases stayed unmatched. The CDR3 runs 13 residues. The chain's CDR3 is CASTGTGTSPLHF. CDR3 bases: TGTGCCAGCACCGGGACAGGGACTTCACCCCTCCACTTT.

V and J are TRBV4-1 and TRBJ2-1; 9 nucleotides line up with TRBD1. Trimming took 5 bases from V and 4 from J; bases not matched to a gene: 3. CDR1 is MGHRA and CDR2 is YSYEKL in the germline V gene. This CDR3 is 14 amino acids long. The CDR3 bases are TGCGCCAGCAGCGACAGGGGGGGTTACAATGAGCAGTTCTTC. Protein sequence: CASSDRGGYNEQFF.

The rearrangement joins TRBV3-1 (or the pseudogene TRBV3-2) to TRBJ2-7, with 8 bases fitting TRBD2. The CDR3 totals 14 residues. V lost 1 base, J lost 3 bases, and 2 bases stayed unmatched. CDR1 and CDR2 from the germline V gene are LGHDT and YNNKEL (reference sequence). Here the CDR3 reads CASSQGSGGYEQYV. The CDR3, as DNA: TGTGCCAGCAGCCAAGGCAGCGGGGGCTACGAGCAGTACGTC.

The rearrangement links TRBV6-4 to TRBJ1-1; D is unclear. The CDR3 covers 14 residues. V was cut by 0 bases and J by 1 base, with 6 bases left in between. Germline CDR1 is MRHNA and CDR2 is SNTAGT. CDR3 in amino acids: CASSDSAGNTEAFF. The CDR3 nucleotides read TGTGCCAGCAGTGACTCGGCGGGGAACACTGAAGCTTTCTTT.

This clone was seen more than once but under ten times. The V and J genes are TRBV5-5 and TRBJ2-1; D is unresolved. With 0 bases removed from V and 4 bases from J, the gap between germline ends came to 20 bases. CDR1 is SGHKS, CDR2 YYEKEE, per germline (reference sequence). This CDR3 spans 18 amino acids. CDR3 in DNA: TGTGCCAGCAGCTTGGTATCGTCGGGCTCGTCCCCTTACAATGAGCAGTTCTTC. Encoded protein: CASSLVSSGSSPYNEQFF.

The chain has TRBV5-4 and TRBJ2-5; D unclear. Germline V lookup: CDR1 SGHNT, CDR2 YYREEE (reference sequence). CDR3 size: 13 residues. V was shortened by 4 bases and J by 1 base, with 8 bases between the two germline ends. DNA for the CDR3: TGTGCCAGCAGCCGAGATTTCCAAGAGACCCAGTACTTC. Residues: CASSRDFQETQYF.

The rearrangement uses TRBV18 and TRBJ2-3; D assignment may be TRBD1 or TRBD2 (5 bases each). V lost 4 bases, J lost 9 bases, and 11 bases lay in between. The length of the CDR3 is 12 residues. The germline V gene has CDR1 KGHSH and CDR2 LQKENI. CDR3 sequence: CASSRDPQTQYF. DNA of the CDR3: TGTGCCAGCTCACGGGACCCCCAAACGCAGTATTTT.

V gene TRBV11-2 combines with J gene TRBJ2-1, with D possibly being TRBD2 (5 bases). Per germline, CDR1 SGHAT and CDR2 FQNNGV. V was pared by 4 bases and J by 7 bases, with 14 bases between. The CDR3 is made up of 14 amino acids. The CDR3: CASSSLLRENEQFF. The CDR3 nucleotides read TGTGCCAGCAGCTCCCTCCTTAGGGAGAATGAGCAGTTCTTC.

This clone has more than one count but fewer than ten. V is TRBV18 and J is TRBJ2-7; TRBD1 matches at 8 bases. The CDR3 loop spans 13 amino acids. In germline, CDR1 is KGHSH, CDR2 LQKENI. V lost 1 base, J lost 5 bases, and 1 base stayed unmatched. The CDR3 coding sequence is TGTGCCAGCTCACCACTACAGGGGGACGAGCAGTACGTC. It specifies CASSPLQGDEQYV.

The chain employs TRBV7-2 and TRBJ1-1; a possible D gene is TRBD1 (5 bases). V was cut by 4 bases and J by 8 bases, with 14 bases left in between. Germline V CDR1 and CDR2: SGHTA, FQGNSA. This CDR3 spans 13 amino acids. The CDR3 DNA reads as TGTGCCAGCAGCTCGGGACCCGTTAAGGAAGCTTTCTTT. This encodes CASSSGPVKEAFF.

This sequence joins TRBV7-2 and TRBJ2-2; 8 nucleotides match TRBD2. This CDR3 is 16 amino acids long. With V trimmed by 2 bases and J by 3 bases, 5 bases remained unmatched. CDR1 and CDR2 from the germline V gene are SGHTA and FQGNSA. CDR3 sequence reads: CASSLYSLADTGELFF. Written as DNA, the CDR3 is TGTGCCAGCAGCTTATATTCACTAGCGGACACCGGGGAGCTGTTTTTT.

The rearrangement links TRBV24-1 to TRBJ2-2, with D perhaps matching TRBD1 (5 bases). The V end lost 2 bases, the J end lost 2 bases, and 11 bases lay between the germline ends. Looked up from germline, CDR1 is KGHDR and CDR2 is SFDVKD. This CDR3 is 16 amino acids long. CDR3 sequence: CATSDSQQVNTGELFF. The CDR3 DNA follows: TGTGCCACCAGTGATTCGCAACAGGTTAACACCGGGGAGCTGTTTTTT.

The chain couples TRBV2 to TRBJ2-5; D gene ambiguous. Germline CDR1 is SNHLY and CDR2 is FYNNEI. Trimming removed 1 base from V and 5 bases from J, with 17 bases in between. The CDR3 totals 16 residues. CDR3 sequence: CASSEGVASWFETQYF. In DNA form, the CDR3 reads TGTGCCAGCAGTGAAGGAGTGGCTAGTTGGTTCGAGACCCAGTACTTC.

This chain connects TRBV3-1 (or the pseudogene TRBV3-2) to TRBJ1-1; TRBD1 matches 10 bases. Germline assignment: CDR1 LGHDT and CDR2 YNNKEL (reference sequence). The CDR3 is 16 amino acids. V dropped 4 bases and J dropped 4; count of bases not matched to a gene: 9. This CDR3 is CASSRPGQGFVTEAFF. CDR3 sequence (DNA): TGTGCCAGCAGCCGCCCGGGACAGGGGTTCGTCACTGAAGCTTTCTTT.

This chain uses TRBV10-2 with TRBJ2-7; 10 nucleotides agree with TRBD2. V lost 2 bases to trimming and J lost 4 bases; unmatched junction nucleotides: 5. Germline V gene data show CDR1 as WSHSY and CDR2 as SAAADI. This CDR3 spans 15 amino acids. The CDR3 is CASSESGGAPYEQYV. CDR3 coding DNA: TGCGCCAGCAGTGAGAGCGGGGGGGCCCCTTACGAGCAGTACGTC.

The rearrangement links TRBV10-3 to TRBJ2-3; D is possibly TRBD1 or TRBD2 (6 bases each). Germline CDR1 and CDR2: ENHRY and SYGVKD. The CDR3 spans 14 residues. V shed 9 bases and J shed 5 bases, with 18 bases lying between them. The CDR3 is CAMRGSGGGDTQYF. The DNA for the CDR3 is TGTGCCATGAGGGGTAGTGGAGGGGGAGATACGCAGTATTTT.

The sample holds a few counts of this clone. The chain combines TRBV4-1 with TRBJ2-7; 10 bases agree with TRBD1. The CDR3 covers 15 residues. Germline V gene lookup returns CDR1 MGHRA and CDR2 YSYEKL. J lost 2 bases, V lost 6 bases, and 7 bases had no gene match. The CDR3 sequence is CASSSDRGRTYEQYV. In nucleotides, the CDR3 is TGCGCCAGCAGTTCCGACAGGGGGCGAACCTACGAGCAGTACGTC.

The chain combines TRBV24-1 with TRBJ2-3, with D possibly TRBD1 on 6 matching bases. Trimming left V 1 base short and J 5 bases short, with 15 bases between. CDR1 KGHDR and CDR2 SFDVKD come from the germline V gene. There are 16 residues in the CDR3. CDR3 coding DNA: TGTGCCACCAGTGATTTCGGGACAAACGTTGGAGATACGCAGTATTTT. It codes for CATSDFGTNVGDTQYF.

J is TRBJ2-2 and V is TRBV25-1; D unclear. The germline V and J ends were trimmed by 2 bases and 2 bases, with 0 bases remaining between them. The length of the CDR3 is 12 residues. Germline CDR1 and CDR2: MGHDK and SYGVNS. The CDR3 region has the DNA TGTGCCAGCAGTGAAAACACCGGGGAGCTGTTTTTT. Translation gives CASSENTGELFF.

This rearrangement joins TRBV5-6 to TRBJ1-5; D not resolved. The CDR3 covers 12 residues. Germline CDR1 and CDR2: SGHDT and YYEEEE. Trimming cost V 4 bases and J 3 bases, with 5 bases left between them. The CDR3 nucleotides are TGTGCCAGCAGCCTTTCCAATCAGCCCCAGCATTTT. Translating it yields CASSLSNQPQHF.